The text below deals with one TCR beta chain. This clone has just one count. Its recognized antigen is unknown. No base quality values were provided; no much bigger clone lies one nucleotide off. The collaborating institutions used their own protocols to collect whole blood in K2EDTA tubes. For TCRbeta analysis, collaborators shipped samples as frozen whole blood, isolated PBMCs, or DNA extracted from either of those sample types. The sample belongs to a study of blood T cell repertoires in COVID-19 (dated by TCRdb to 2020 to 2021). With regard to the full study: Samples from collaborators originated in the United States, Italy and Spain and spanned both the acute and convalescent phases of COVID-19. Samples were obtained from the ongoing ImmuneRACE study (first 160 participants) and from 1,000 to 1,500 subjects provided by 6 global collaborators. Sample metadata almost always included a de-identified subject ID, COVID-19 status, age in years and sex. The material from the prospective study consisted of cDNA or gDNA derived from T cells, B-cell-depleted T cells, or PBMCs. Where HLA class I and class II types were available, the types were taken from metadata supplied by the sample provider, not from assay-based typing. The repertoires were made available in a free public database intended to serve as a resource for research on the immune response to SARS-CoV-2. The dataset comprised deeply sampled blood TCRbeta repertoires from subjects exposed to, actively infected with, or recovered from COVID-19. Study-wide conclusions, independent of this receptor: Clinical and demographic metadata were provided uncurated, with the amount varying by source and participant.

TCRbeta CDR3 regions were amplified from genomic DNA by means of the immunoSEQ Assay, a bias-controlled multiplex PCR. In the paper's pipeline: Within the assay, amplification of reference gene primers was used to estimate how many nucleated cells each sample contained. Sequence reads were collapsed and filtered to measure the absolute abundance of every unique TCRbeta CDR3 rearrangement. For each sample, productive Simpson clonality was calculated as the square root of Simpson's diversity index across productive rearrangements. This is the immuneACCESS table as TCRdb keeps it, with only in-frame sequences that have V and J called. A part of the clones is gone; compared with another copy, unresolved V genes explain less than half, and the rest is unexplained. The V and J calls and clone size were taken over from that table, and D and trimming were inferred from the DNA. This sample is represented by hundreds of thousands of clones; approximately 78% of them were singletons. The leading ten clones occupy 12% of the sample.

As encoded in the germline V gene, CDR1 is KGHDR while CDR2 is SFDVKD. From the cysteine through the phenylalanine, the CDR3 covers 17 amino acids. Here the CDR3 DNA is all that survives: 51 bases in frame from base 1. V has 3 bases trimmed and J has 2 bases trimmed; junction bases matching no gene number 5. This receptor was taken from a woman aged 60-75 years with active or convalescent COVID-19. The sequence links TRBV24-1 to TRBJ2-3; 12 middle bases align to TRBD2. The sequencing sample was made of peripheral blood. The DNA sequence is as follows: TGTGCCACCAGTGATCCGAGACTAGCGGGGGACACAGATACGCAGTATTTT. Translation gives CATSDPRLAGDTDTQYF.